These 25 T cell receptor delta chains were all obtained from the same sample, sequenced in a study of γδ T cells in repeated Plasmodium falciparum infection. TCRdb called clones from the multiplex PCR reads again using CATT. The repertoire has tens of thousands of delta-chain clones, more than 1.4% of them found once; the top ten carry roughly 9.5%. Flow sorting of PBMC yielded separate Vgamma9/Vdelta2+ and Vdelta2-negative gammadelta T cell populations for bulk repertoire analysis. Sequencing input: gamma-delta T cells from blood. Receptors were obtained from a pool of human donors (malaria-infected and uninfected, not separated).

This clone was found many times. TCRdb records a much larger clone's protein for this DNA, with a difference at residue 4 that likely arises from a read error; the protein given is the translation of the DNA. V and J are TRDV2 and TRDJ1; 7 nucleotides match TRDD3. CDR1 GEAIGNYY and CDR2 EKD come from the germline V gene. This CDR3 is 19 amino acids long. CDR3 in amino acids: CACGTVGLGAHSYTDKLIF. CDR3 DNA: TGTGCCTGTGGCACCGTAGGGCTGGGGGCACATTCTTACACCGATAAACTCATCTTT.

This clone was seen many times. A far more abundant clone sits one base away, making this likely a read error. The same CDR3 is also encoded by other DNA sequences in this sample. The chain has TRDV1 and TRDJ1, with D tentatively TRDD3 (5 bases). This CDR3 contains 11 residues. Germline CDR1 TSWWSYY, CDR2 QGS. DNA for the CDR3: TGTGCCCTTGGGGAAAATCGTAAACTCATCTTT. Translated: CALGENRKLIF.

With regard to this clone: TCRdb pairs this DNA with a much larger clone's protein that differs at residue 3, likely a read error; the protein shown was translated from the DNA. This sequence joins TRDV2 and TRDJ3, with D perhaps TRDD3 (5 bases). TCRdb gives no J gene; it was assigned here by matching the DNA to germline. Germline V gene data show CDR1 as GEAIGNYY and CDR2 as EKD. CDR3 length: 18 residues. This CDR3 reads CARDTGMPFSWDTRQMFF. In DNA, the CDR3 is TGTGCCCGTGACACCGGGATGCCCTTTTCCTGGGACACCCGACAGATGTTTTTC.

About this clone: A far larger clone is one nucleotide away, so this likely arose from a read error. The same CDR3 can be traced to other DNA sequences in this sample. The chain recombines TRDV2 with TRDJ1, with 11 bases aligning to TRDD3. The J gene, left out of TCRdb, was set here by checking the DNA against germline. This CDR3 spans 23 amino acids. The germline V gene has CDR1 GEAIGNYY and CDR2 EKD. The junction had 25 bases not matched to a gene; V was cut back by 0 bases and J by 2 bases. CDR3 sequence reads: CACDTGSHSLNTGGYPYTDKLIF. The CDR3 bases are TGTGCCTGTGACACCGGTTCCCACTCCCTTAATACTGGGGGATATCCGTATACCGATAAACTCATCTTT.

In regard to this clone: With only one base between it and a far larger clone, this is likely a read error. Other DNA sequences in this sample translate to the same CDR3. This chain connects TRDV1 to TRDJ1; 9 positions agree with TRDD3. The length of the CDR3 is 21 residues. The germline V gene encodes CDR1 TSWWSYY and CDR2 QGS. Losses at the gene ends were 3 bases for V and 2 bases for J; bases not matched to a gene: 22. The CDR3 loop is CALGDGLLTQQTGGVTDKLIF. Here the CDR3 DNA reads TGTGCTCTTGGGGATGGCCTTCTGACACAACAAACTGGGGGAGTTACCGATAAACTCATCTTT.

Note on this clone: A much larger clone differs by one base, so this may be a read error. The CDR3 region has the DNA TGTGCTCTTGGGGAACGGGGACTACTGGGGGGTTTATACACCGATAAACTCATCTTT. This gives the protein CALGERGLLGGLYTDKLIF. The V and J genes are TRDV1 and TRDJ1, with 8 bases that match TRDD3. The J gene, left out of TCRdb, was set here by checking the DNA against germline. Germline V gene sequence: CDR1 TSWWSYY, CDR2 QGS. The CDR3 is made up of 19 amino acids. The V gene end was trimmed by 1 base and the J gene end by 0 bases; junction bases not matched to a gene: 13.

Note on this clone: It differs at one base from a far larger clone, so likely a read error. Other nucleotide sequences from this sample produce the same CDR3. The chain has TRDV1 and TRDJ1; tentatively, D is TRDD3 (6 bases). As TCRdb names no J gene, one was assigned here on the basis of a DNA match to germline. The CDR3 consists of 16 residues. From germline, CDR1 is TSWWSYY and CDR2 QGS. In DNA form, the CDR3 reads TGTGCTCTTGGGGAACTTAATGGGGATTACACCGACAAACTCATCTTT. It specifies CALGELNGDYTDKLIF.

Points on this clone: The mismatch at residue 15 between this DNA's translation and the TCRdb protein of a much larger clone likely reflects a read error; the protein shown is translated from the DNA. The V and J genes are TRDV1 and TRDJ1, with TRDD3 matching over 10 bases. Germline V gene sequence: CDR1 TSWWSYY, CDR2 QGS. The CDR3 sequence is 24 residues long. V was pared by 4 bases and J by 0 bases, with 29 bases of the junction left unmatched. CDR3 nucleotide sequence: TGTGCTCTTGGGGCCGACCCCTTGGCCGGGCCTCACTGGGGGATCTTGAGGTACACCGATAAACTCATCTTT. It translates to CALGADPLAGPHWGILRYTDKLIF.

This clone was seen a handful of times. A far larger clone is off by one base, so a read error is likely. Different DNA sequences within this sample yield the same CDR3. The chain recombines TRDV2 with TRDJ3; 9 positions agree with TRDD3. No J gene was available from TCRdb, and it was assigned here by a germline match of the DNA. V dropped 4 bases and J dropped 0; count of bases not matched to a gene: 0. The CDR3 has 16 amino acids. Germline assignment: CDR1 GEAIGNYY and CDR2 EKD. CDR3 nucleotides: TGTGCCTGTGATGGGGGATACTCCTGGGACACCCGACAGATGTTTTTC. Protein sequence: CACDGGYSWDTRQMFF.

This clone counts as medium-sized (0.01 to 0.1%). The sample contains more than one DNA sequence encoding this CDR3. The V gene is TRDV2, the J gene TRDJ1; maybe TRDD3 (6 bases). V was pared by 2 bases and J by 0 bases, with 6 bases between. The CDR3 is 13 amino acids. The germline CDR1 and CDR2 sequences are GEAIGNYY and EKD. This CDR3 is CACDRGYTDKLIF. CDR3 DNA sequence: TGTGCCTGTGACAGGGGATACACCGATAAACTCATCTTT.

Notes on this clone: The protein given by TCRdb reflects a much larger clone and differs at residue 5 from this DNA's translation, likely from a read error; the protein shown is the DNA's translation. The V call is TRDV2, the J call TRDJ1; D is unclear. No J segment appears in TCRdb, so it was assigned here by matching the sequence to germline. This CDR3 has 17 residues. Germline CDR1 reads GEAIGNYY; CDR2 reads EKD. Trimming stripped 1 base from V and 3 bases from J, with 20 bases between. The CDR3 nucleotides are TGTGCCTGTGACACGTTAACTACTCTGCGCCCGGCCGATAAACTCATCTTT. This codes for CACDTLTTLRPADKLIF.

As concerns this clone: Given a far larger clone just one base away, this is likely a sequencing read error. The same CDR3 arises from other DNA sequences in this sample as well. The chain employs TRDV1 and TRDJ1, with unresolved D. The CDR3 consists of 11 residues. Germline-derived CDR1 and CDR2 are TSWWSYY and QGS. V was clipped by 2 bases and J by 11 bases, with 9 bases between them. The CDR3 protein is CALGENRKLIF. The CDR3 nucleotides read TGTGCTCTTGGGGAAAATCGTAAGCTCATCTTT.

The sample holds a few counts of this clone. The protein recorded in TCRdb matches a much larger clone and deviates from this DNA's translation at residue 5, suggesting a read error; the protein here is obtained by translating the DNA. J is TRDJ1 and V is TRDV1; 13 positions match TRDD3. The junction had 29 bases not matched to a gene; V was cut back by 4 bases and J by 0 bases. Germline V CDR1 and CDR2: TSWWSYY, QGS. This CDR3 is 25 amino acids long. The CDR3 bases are TGTGCTCTTGGGGGACTCGATTTCCCGAATGGCCTGTACTGGGGGATACGGCCGGACACCGATAAACTCATCTTT. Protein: CALGGLDFPNGLYWGIRPDTDKLIF.

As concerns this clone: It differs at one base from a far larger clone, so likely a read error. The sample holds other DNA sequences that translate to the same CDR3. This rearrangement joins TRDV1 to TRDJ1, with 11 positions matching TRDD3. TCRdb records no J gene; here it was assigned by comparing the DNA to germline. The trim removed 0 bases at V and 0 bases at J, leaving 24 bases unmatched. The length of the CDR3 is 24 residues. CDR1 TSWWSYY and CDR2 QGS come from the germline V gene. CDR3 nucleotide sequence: TGTGCTCTTGGGGAACTCGTATTAATTTCAGGGAGTGGGGGATACGAGGGGTACACCGATAAACTCATCTTT. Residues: CALGELVLISGSGGYEGYTDKLIF.

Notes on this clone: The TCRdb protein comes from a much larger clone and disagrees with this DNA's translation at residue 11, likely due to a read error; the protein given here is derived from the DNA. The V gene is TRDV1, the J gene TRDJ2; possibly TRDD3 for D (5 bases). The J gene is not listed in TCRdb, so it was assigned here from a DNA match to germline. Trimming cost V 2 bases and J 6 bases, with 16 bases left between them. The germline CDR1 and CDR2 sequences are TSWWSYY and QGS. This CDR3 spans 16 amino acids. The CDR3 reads CALGEWGCGRAAQLFF. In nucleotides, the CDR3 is TGTGCTCTTGGGGAATGGGGCTGTGGGAGGGCAGCACAACTCTTCTTT.

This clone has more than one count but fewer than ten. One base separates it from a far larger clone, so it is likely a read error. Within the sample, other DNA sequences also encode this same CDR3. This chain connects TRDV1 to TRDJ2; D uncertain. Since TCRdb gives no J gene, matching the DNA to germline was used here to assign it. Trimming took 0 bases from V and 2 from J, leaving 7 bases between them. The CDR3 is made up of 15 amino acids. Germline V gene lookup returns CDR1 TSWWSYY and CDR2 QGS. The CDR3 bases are TGTGCTCTTGGGGAACTTTTATCCTTGACAGCACAACTCTTCTTT. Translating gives CALGELLSLTAQLFF.

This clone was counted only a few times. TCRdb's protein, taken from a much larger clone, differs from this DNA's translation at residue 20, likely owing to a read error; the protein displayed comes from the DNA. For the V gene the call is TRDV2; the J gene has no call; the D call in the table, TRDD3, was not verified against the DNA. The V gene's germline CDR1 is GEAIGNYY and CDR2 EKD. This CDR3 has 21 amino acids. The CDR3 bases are TGTGCCTGTGACACCGTGAAGGCTAGTCCTGGGGGATACAAAGAAACCGATAAACTCACCTTT. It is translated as CACDTVKASPGGYKETDKLTF.

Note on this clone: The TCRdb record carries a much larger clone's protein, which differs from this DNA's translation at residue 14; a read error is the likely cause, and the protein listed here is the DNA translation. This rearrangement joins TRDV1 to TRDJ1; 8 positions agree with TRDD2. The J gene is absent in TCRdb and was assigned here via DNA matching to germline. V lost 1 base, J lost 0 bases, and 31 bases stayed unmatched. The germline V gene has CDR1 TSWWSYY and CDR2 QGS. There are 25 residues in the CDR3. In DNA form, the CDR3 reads TGTGCTCTTGGGGAACGATTTCACTTCCTACCGGAATTAAGGGTTTACGCGGCGTACACCGATAAACTCATCTTT. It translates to CALGERFHFLPELRVYAAYTDKLIF.

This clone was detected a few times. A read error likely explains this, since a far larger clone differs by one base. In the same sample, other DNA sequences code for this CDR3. The CDR3 loop reads CACDSLGDTDDKLIF. CDR3 DNA: TGTGCCTGTGACTCCCTGGGGGATACGGACGATAAGCTCATCTTT. The chain joins TRDV2 to TRDJ1, with 12 positions matching TRDD3. CDR1 and CDR2 (germline): GEAIGNYY, EKD. The CDR3 runs 15 residues.

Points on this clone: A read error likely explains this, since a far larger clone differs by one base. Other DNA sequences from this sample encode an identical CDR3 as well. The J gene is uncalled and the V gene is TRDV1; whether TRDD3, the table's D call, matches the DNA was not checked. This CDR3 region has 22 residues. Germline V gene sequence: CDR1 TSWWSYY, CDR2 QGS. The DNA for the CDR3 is TGTGCTCTTGGGGAACGCGCCAACAGGTCCAACTGGGGCCGATGCTTCACCGATAAACTTATCTTT. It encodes CALGERANRSNWGRCFTDKLIF.

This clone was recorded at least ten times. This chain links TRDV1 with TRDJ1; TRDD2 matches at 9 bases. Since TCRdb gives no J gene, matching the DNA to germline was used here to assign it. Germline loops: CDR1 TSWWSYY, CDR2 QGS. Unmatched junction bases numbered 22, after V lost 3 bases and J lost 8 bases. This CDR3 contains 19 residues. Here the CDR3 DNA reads TGTGCTCTTGGGGACCCAACCTTCCTACGAATGGGGGACCCCGTGAAACTCATCTTT. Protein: CALGDPTFLRMGDPVKLIF.

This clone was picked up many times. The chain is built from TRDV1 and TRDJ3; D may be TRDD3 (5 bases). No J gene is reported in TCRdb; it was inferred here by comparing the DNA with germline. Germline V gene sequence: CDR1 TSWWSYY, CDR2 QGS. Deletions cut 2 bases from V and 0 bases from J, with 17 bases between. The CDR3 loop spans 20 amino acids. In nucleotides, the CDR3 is TGTGCTCTTGGGGAAGGAATCAGGGGGTTCAGCTCCTGGGACACCCGACAGATGTTTTTC. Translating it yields CALGEGIRGFSSWDTRQMFF.

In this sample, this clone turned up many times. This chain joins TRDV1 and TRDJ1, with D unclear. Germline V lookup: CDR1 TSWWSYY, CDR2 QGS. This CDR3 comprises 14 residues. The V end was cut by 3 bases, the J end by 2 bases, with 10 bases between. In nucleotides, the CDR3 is TGTGCTCTTGGGGAGCTTGGTTGGACCGATAAACTCATCTTT. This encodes CALGELGWTDKLIF.

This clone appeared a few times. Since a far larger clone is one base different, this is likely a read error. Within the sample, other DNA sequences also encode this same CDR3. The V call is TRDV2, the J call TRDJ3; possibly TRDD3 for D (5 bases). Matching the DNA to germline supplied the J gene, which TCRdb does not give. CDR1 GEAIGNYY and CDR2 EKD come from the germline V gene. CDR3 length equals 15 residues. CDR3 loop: CACDSLLGDTRQMFF. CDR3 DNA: TGCGCCTGTGACTCCTTACTGGGGGACACCCGACAGATGTTTTTC.

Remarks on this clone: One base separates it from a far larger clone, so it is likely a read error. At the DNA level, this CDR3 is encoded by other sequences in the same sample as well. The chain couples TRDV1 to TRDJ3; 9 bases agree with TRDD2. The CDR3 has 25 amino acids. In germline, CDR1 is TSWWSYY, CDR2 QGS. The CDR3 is CALGELYFPSYLWGRVLRDTRQMFF. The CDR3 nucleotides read TGTGCCCTTGGGGAACTTTATTTTCCTTCCTACTTGTGGGGGAGAGTGCTCCGGGACACCCGACAGATGTTTTTC.